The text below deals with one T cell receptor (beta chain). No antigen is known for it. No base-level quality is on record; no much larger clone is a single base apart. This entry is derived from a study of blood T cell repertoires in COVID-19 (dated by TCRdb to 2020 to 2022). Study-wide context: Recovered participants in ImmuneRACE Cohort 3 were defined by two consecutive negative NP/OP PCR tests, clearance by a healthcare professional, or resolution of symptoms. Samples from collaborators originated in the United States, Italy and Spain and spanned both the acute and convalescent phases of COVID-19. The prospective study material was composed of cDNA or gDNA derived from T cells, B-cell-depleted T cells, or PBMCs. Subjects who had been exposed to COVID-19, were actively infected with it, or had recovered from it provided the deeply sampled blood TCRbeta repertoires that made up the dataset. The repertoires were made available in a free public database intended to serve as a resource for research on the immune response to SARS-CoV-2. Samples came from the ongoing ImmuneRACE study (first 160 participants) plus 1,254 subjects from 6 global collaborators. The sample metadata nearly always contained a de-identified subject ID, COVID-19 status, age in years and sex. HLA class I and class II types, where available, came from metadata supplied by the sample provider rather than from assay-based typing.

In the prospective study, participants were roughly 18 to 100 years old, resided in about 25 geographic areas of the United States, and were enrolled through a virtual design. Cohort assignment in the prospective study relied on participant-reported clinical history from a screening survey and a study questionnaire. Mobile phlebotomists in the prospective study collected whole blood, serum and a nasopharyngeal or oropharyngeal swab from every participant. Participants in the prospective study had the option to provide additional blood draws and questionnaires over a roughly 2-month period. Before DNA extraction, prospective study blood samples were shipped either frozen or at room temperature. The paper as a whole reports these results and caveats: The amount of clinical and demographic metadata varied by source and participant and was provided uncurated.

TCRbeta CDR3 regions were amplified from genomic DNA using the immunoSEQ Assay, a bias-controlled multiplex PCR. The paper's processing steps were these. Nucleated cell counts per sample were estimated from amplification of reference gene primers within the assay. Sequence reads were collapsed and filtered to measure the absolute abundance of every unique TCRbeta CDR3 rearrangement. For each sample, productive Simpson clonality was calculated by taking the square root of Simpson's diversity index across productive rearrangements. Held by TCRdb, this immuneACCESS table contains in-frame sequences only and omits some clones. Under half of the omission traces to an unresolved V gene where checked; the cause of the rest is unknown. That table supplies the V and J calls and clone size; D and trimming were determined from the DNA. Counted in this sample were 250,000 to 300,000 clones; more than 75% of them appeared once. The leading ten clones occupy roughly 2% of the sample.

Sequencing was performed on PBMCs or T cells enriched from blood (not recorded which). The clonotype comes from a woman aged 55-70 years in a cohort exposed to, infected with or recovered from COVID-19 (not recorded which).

The DNA sequence follows: TGTGCCAGCAGCCAACCAGGGGTCGGAAACACCATATATTTT. This codes for CASSQPGVGNTIYF. The sequence links TRBV3-1 (or the pseudogene TRBV3-2) to TRBJ1-3, with TRBD1 as a weak D call on 6 bases. CDR1 LGHDT and CDR2 YNNKEL were looked up in the germline V gene (reference sequence). Including the terminal cysteine and phenylalanine, the CDR3 comprises 14 residues. The entry retains the CDR3 DNA only, 42 bases that are in frame from base 1. Trimming at the junction amounts to 2 bases on V and 4 bases on J, and the germline ends lie 9 bases apart.